This T cell receptor beta chain was captured by sequencing in a study of blood T cells in healthy people across ages. A second roughly 7 to 12 cycle PCR used barcoded and J-beta primers. A 12-random-nucleotide template-switch adaptor tagged each cDNA molecule. Using its own MiXCR run on the 5' RACE reads, TCRdb lists one record per CDR3 protein. Of approximately 2,000,000 distinct CDR3 sequences in the sample, 39% are singletons; the top ten hold around 23%. CDR3 length equals 12 residues. Germline CDR1 is SGHRS and CDR2 is YFSETQ. Trimming left V 4 bases short and J 11 bases short, with 13 bases between.

The TCR originated in a human donor in good health. V gene TRBV5-1 combines with J gene TRBJ2-1, with D unclear. Source material: blood. The CDR3 reads CASSRDTAKQFF. The CDR3 DNA sequence: TGCGCCAGCAGCAGAGATACAGCGAAGCAGTTCTTC.